The rows below give T cell receptor beta chains drawn from one sample of a study of OX40 agonist ivuxolimab in advanced cancers. Some clones are missing from TCRdb's copy, which holds only in-frame ones; the method was immunoSEQ multiplex PCR. The table has approximately 54,000 clones, approximately 89% seen once. The sample consisted of CD4+ or CD8+ T cells sorted from blood, taken in a trial of the OX40 agonist ivuxolimab. The receptors originated from an adult with an advanced solid tumor such as melanoma, head and neck, liver or kidney cancer. Each CDR3 is given with its conserved first and last residue. A D gene is named only where the DNA matches it firmly. A row's size may be missing; if present it is once, few, many or a size class.

.	TRBV7-2	TRBJ2-7	.	TGTGCCAGCAGCTTAATGGCGGGCGGCCGAGAGGAGCAGTACTTC	CASSLMAGGREEQYF
.	TRBV19	TRBJ1-5	TRBD1	TGTGCCAGTATCGGGACAGAGATCAATCAGCCCCAGCATTTT	CASIGTEINQPQHF
.	TRBV29-1	TRBJ1-1	.	TGCAGCGTCCCGATCGGGGGGACTGAAGCTTTCTTT	CSVPIGGTEAFF
.	TRBV27	TRBJ2-7	TRBD1	TGTGCCAGCAGCCTGACAGGGGGCGCCTACGAGCAGTACTTC	CASSLTGGAYEQYF
.	TRBV10-3	TRBJ1-1	TRBD1	TGTGCCATCAGTGAGGGAGAGACAGGGATCTACACTGAAGCTTTCTTT	CAISEGETGIYTEAFF
.	TRBV5-6	TRBJ2-7	.	TGTGCCAGCAGCTTTGCCCCTGGAACATACGAGCAGTACTTC	CASSFAPGTYEQYF
large	TRBV19	TRBJ1-2	TRBD1	TGTGCCAGTAGTGTGACAGGGAGGAGAGGCTACACCTTC	CASSVTGRRGYTF
.	TRBV30	TRBJ2-7	TRBD2	TGTGCCTGGAGAGACACTAGCGGGAGGCACGAGCAGTACTTC	CAWRDTSGRHEQYF
.	TRBV9	TRBJ2-3	TRBD2	TGTGCCAGCAGCGCCCCTCCGGGACTAGATTTTGCAGATACGCAGTATTTT	CASSAPPGLDFADTQYF
.	TRBV7-9	TRBJ1-1	TRBD1	TGTGCCAGCAGCCTAGGGACAGGCTTGAACACTGAAGCTTTCTTT	CASSLGTGLNTEAFF
.	TRBV23-1	TRBJ1-2	.	TGCGCCAGCAGTCAGTACGGACATCCCCGGGGTGGCTACACCTTC	CASSQYGHPRGGYTF
.	TRBV6-1	TRBJ2-7	.	TGTGCCAGCAGTGGGGCATATAGTAGCTCCTACGAGCAGTACTTC	CASSGAYSSSYEQYF
.	TRBV7-9	TRBJ2-7	TRBD2	TGTGCCAGCAGCTTAGACCGTACAGCGGGAGGGTCATACTACGAGCAGTACTTC	CASSLDRTAGGSYYEQYF
.	TRBV19	TRBJ2-2	.	TGTGCCAGTAGTATCCTAGGGTACACCGGGGAGCTGTTTTTT	CASSILGYTGELFF
.	TRBV4-3	TRBJ2-7	TRBD1	TGCGCCAGCAGCCAAGGGCTCCCGGGACAGGGCACCTACGAGCAGTACTTC	CASSQGLPGQGTYEQYF
.	TRBV11-2	TRBJ2-7	.	TGTGCCAGCAGTCTAGGGCCGGGATACGAGCAGTACTTC	CASSLGPGYEQYF
.	TRBV30	TRBJ2-7	.	TGTGCCTGGAGTTCCCAGGGAACTATCTACGAGCAGTACTTC	CAWSSQGTIYEQYF
.	TRBV6-5	TRBJ2-1	TRBD2	TGTGCCAGCAGTTACGAACTAGCGGGAGCCAATGAGCAGTTCTTC	CASSYELAGANEQFF
.	TRBV6-1	TRBJ1-5	.	TGTGCCAGCACGGGGGCGGGACAGCCCCAGCATTTT	CASTGAGQPQHF
.	TRBV7-6	TRBJ1-5	.	TGTGCCAGCAGCTCGGACCGGAGCAATCAGCCCCAGCATTTT	CASSSDRSNQPQHF
.	TRBV5-6	TRBJ2-2	TRBD1	TGTGCCAGCAGCTATCACCCAGGGGGCACCGGGGAGCTGTTTTTT	CASSYHPGGTGELFF
.	TRBV28	TRBJ2-1	.	TGTGCCAGCACATTCGGCAGCTCCTACAATGAGCAGTTCTTC	CASTFGSSYNEQFF
.	TRBV27	TRBJ1-1	.	TGTGCCAGCAGTTTAACCGCTGGTCGGAGCGCTGAAGCTTTCTTT	CASSLTAGRSAEAFF
.	TRBV6-1	TRBJ2-3	TRBD2	TGTGCCAGCGGCGGCGCCGGGGGGGATTCAGATACGCAGTATTTT	CASGGAGGDSDTQYF
.	TRBV7-2	TRBJ2-2	.	TGTGCCAGCAGCTTAGATTTATCAGGGTTGAACACCGGGGAGCTGTTTTTT	CASSLDLSGLNTGELFF
.	TRBV15	TRBJ2-5	.	TGTGCCACCAGCAGACGATCAGAAGAGACCCAGTACTTC	CATSRRSEETQYF
.	TRBV7-9	TRBJ1-4	.	TGTGCCAGCAGCTTAGCGGCCAGGGGTGCAACTAATGAAAAACTGTTTTTT	CASSLAARGATNEKLFF
.	TRBV7-2	TRBJ2-1	.	TGTGCCAGCAGCTTAGGAGGGGAGCAGTTCTTC	CASSLGGEQFF
.	TRBV2	TRBJ2-3	.	TGTGCCAGCAGTGAGGGGGCGGGAGATACGCAGTATTTT	CASSEGAGDTQYF
.	TRBV27	TRBJ2-5	.	TGTGCCAGCAGTTTATACTCAGCGGGCATACAAGAGACCCAGTACTTC	CASSLYSAGIQETQYF
.	TRBV13	TRBJ2-5	TRBD2	TGTGCCAGCAGCTTAGGACTAGCGGGAGTGCAAGAGACCCAGTACTTC	CASSLGLAGVQETQYF
.	TRBV5-8	TRBJ2-7	.	TGTGCCAGCAGCTTGGTCGTATTGGGTAGCCTTCAGCCCTGGGACGAGCAGTACTTC	CASSLVVLGSLQPWDEQYF
.	TRBV11-3	TRBJ2-3	.	TGTGCCAGCAGCTTCAACACAGATACGCAGTATTTT	CASSFNTDTQYF
.	TRBV4-3	TRBJ1-2	.	TGCGCCAGCAGCCAAGACGTTACAGGGCGAGCCTACGGCTACACCTTC	CASSQDVTGRAYGYTF
.	TRBV7-6	TRBJ2-7	TRBD2	TGTGCCAGCAGCTTAGCAGGGACGGGAGGGCCCGGGGAGCAGTACTTC	CASSLAGTGGPGEQYF
.	TRBV7-9	TRBJ2-7	.	TGTGCCAGCAGTTTAGTTACCGGGCCGAGCTCCTACGAGCAGTACTTC	CASSLVTGPSSYEQYF
.	TRBV6-5	TRBJ1-1	.	TGTGCCAGCACCCTTAGCTTGAACACTGAAGCTTTCTTT	CASTLSLNTEAFF
.	TRBV9	TRBJ1-2	.	TGTGCCAGCAGCACAACATCCTATGGCTACACCTTC	CASSTTSYGYTF
.	TRBV20-1	TRBJ2-2	.	TGCAGTGCTGAGGGGGTCGGGGAGCTGTTTTTT	CSAEGVGELFF
.	TRBV6-5	TRBJ2-1	TRBD2	TGTGCCAGCAGCCTAGCGGGACTCCTGCCTCATGAGCAGTTCTTC	CASSLAGLLPHEQFF
.	TRBV4-3	TRBJ1-3	.	TGCGCCAGCAGCACAGGCAGGGTCGGAAACACCATATATTTT	CASSTGRVGNTIYF
.	TRBV27	TRBJ2-2	TRBD2	TGTGCCAGCAGTTACGCCTTGGGACTAGGGAGCGGGGAGCTGTTTTTT	CASSYALGLGSGELFF
.	TRBV27	TRBJ1-5	TRBD1	TGTGCCAGCAGTAGAACAGGGGGCGCGGGGAATCAGCCCCAGCATTTT	CASSRTGGAGNQPQHF
.	TRBV30	TRBJ1-2	TRBD1	TGTGCCTGGAGGGAAGGACAGGACTATGGCTACACCTTC	CAWREGQDYGYTF
.	TRBV2	TRBJ1-1	.	TGTGCCAGCAGTGAAGACAGTCGGAACACTGAAGCTTTCTTT	CASSEDSRNTEAFF
.	TRBV5-6	TRBJ2-3	TRBD2	TGTGCCAGCAGCCGGAGTGGACTAGCGGGAGGGGTAGATACGCAGTATTTT	CASSRSGLAGGVDTQYF
.	TRBV25-1	TRBJ2-7	TRBD2	TGTGCCAGCAGTTTTGGGGCTAGCGGGGGCTACGAGCAGTACTTC	CASSFGASGGYEQYF
.	TRBV6-6	TRBJ1-1	TRBD1	TGTGCCAGCAGTCACACAGGGGGGAACACTGAAGCTTTCTTT	CASSHTGGNTEAFF
.	TRBV9	TRBJ2-5	TRBD2	TGTGCCAGCAGTGACGGGATGGGCGGGAGAGAGACCCAGTACTTC	CASSDGMGGRETQYF
once	TRBV19	TRBJ2-7	.	TGTGCCAGTAGTATAGAAAGGGGGGAGACCTACGAGCAGTACTTC	CASSIERGETYEQYF
.	TRBV27	TRBJ2-5	TRBD1	TGTGCCAGCAGTTTAGGGACAGGGGGCGGTGAGACCCAGTACTTC	CASSLGTGGGETQYF
.	TRBV7-9	TRBJ1-4	TRBD1	TGTGCCAGCAGCTTGACAGGGAATAATGAAAAACTGTTTTTT	CASSLTGNNEKLFF
.	TRBV4-3	TRBJ2-7	.	TGCGCCAGCAGCCACTCCCCCGACGGAGACTACGAGCAGTACTTC	CASSHSPDGDYEQYF